Below are 28 T cell receptor beta chains sequenced from a single sample in a study of T cells after yellow fever vaccination. TCRdb passed the 5' RACE reads through MiXCR, listing each CDR3 protein once. The table has 250,000 to 400,000 distinct CDR3 sequences, roughly 4.3% seen once; the top ten hold around 23%. The sequencing used PBMCs, collected 5 days after the yellow fever booster vaccination. The receptors shown here come from a man between 18 and 35 years old who received the YFV17D yellow fever vaccine.

This clonotype has a handful of counts. The V call is TRBV6-5, the J call TRBJ2-3; no definite D call. The CDR3 runs 14 residues. Looked up from germline, CDR1 is MNHEY and CDR2 is SVGAGI. Trimming left V 6 bases short and J 1 base short, with 11 bases between. CDR3 nucleotide sequence: TGTGCCAGCAGGGCCAATGCCGGCACAGATACGCAGTATTTT. The encoded protein is CASRANAGTDTQYF.

The table lists this clonotype with many counts. The V and J genes are TRBV20-1 and TRBJ2-5; a possible D gene is TRBD1 (6 bases). V was shortened by 2 bases and J by 1 base, with 11 bases between the two germline ends. Germline CDR1 and CDR2: DFQATT and SNEGSKA (reference sequence). This CDR3 is built from 14 residues. CDR3 loop: CSARSGAPQETQYF. DNA for the CDR3: TGCAGTGCTAGATCAGGGGCCCCCCAAGAGACCCAGTACTTC.

A few counts support this clonotype. The genes are TRBV6-6 and TRBJ2-5, with D perhaps matching TRBD1 (6 bases). Per the germline V gene, CDR1 is MNHNY and CDR2 is SVGAGI (reference sequence). Trimming shortened V by 6 bases and J by 4 bases, and 21 bases separated the two germline ends. The CDR3 extends over 16 amino acids. This CDR3 is CASSAGIEGGRETQYF. In DNA, the CDR3 is TGTGCCAGCAGCGCTGGGATTGAAGGGGGACGAGAGACCCAGTACTTC.

The chain employs TRBV5-1 and TRBJ1-2, with 11 bases fitting TRBD1. This CDR3 is built from 14 residues. With 1 base clipped from V and 8 bases from J, the junction kept 4 bases outside the gene matches. Germline V gene data show CDR1 as SGHRS and CDR2 as YFSETQ. The CDR3 is CASSLQGQGEGYTF. The CDR3 DNA reads TGCGCCAGCAGCTTGCAGGGACAGGGGGAAGGCTACACCTTC.

In this sample, this clonotype turned up many times. The chain combines TRBV5-1 with TRBJ2-5; tentative D call: TRBD2 (6 bases). V lost 0 bases and J lost 2, with 11 bases in between. This CDR3 has 15 amino acids. The germline V gene has CDR1 SGHRS and CDR2 YFSETQ. CDR3 loop: CASSLAPGGQETQYF. CDR3 sequence (DNA): TGCGCCAGCAGCTTGGCCCCCGGGGGACAAGAGACCCAGTACTTC. Looking up the rest from reference TRBV5-1 and TRBJ2-5 gives the full variable domain: KAGVTQTPRYLIKTRGQQVTLSCSPISGHRSVSWYQQTPGQGLQFLFEYFSETQRNKGNFPGRFSGRQFSNSRSEMNVSTLELGDSALYLCASSLAPGGQETQYFGPGTRLLVL.

This clonotype was recorded many times. The genes are TRBV7-9 and TRBJ2-1; 7 positions match TRBD2. The CDR3 consists of 15 residues. Germline V CDR1 and CDR2: SEHNR, FQNEAQ (reference sequence). The J segment lost 4 bases and the V segment lost 2 bases, leaving 5 bases of the junction unmatched. CDR3 residues: CASSLRRGGYNEQFF. The CDR3 DNA reads as TGTGCCAGCAGCTTACGGCGGGGAGGGTACAATGAGCAGTTCTTC.

The CDR3 sequence: CASSYATVGAYEQYV. The DNA for the CDR3 is TGTGCCAGCAGTTACGCGACCGTGGGGGCCTACGAGCAGTACGTC. The chain combines TRBV6-2 or TRBV6-3 with TRBJ2-7; D might be TRBD1 or TRBD2, each matching 5 bases. This CDR3 contains 15 residues. Trimming removed 2 bases at V and 2 bases at J, with 13 bases between. CDR1 MNHEY and CDR2 SVGEGT come from the germline V gene.

V gene TRBV10-3 combines with J gene TRBJ2-5; D not resolved. The CDR3 consists of 13 residues. Germline V lookup: CDR1 ENHRY, CDR2 SYGVKD. Trimming took off 3 bases at V and 5 bases at J, with 10 bases between the two ends. CDR3 region: CAISETSTETQYF. CDR3 coding DNA: TGTGCCATCAGTGAAACATCAACGGAGACCCAGTACTTC.

The chain joins TRBV28 to TRBJ2-7; possibly TRBD2 for D (7 bases). Germline V CDR1 and CDR2: MDHEN, SYDVKM. The CDR3 covers 15 residues. Deletions cut 6 bases from V and 1 base from J, with 16 bases between. The chain's CDR3 is CASSRRGAMSYEQYV. The CDR3 coding sequence is TGTGCCAGCAGCCGACGGGGGGCGATGTCCTACGAGCAGTACGTC.

This clonotype appeared a few times. V gene TRBV4-1 combines with J gene TRBJ2-4; D call uncertain. CDR1 is MGHRA and CDR2 is YSYEKL in the germline V gene. The CDR3 has 16 amino acids. V lost 4 bases, J lost 3 bases, and 16 bases lay in between. This chain's CDR3 is CASSRPPPDGKNIQYF. In nucleotides, the CDR3 is TGCGCCAGCAGCCGCCCCCCTCCCGACGGCAAAAACATTCAGTACTTC.

This clonotype came up a few times. The J gene is TRBJ1-2, the V gene TRBV20-1; D is possibly TRBD1 (6 bases). V lost 5 bases and J lost 4, with 20 bases in between. This CDR3 is built from 15 residues. The germline gives CDR1 DFQATT, CDR2 SNEGSKA (reference sequence). CDR3 loop: CSARFAAGVSYGYTF. The CDR3 DNA reads as TGCAGTGCTCGTTTCGCCGCAGGGGTCTCCTATGGCTACACCTTC.

V is TRBV20-1 and J is TRBJ2-5, with 7 bases lining up with TRBD1. V dropped 6 bases and J dropped 1; count of bases not matched to a gene: 8. This CDR3 has 14 residues. Germline V gene sequence: CDR1 DFQATT, CDR2 SNEGSKA (reference sequence). The CDR3 protein is CSANRGDIQETQYF. CDR3 DNA: TGCAGTGCAAACAGGGGAGATATCCAAGAGACCCAGTACTTC.

The rearrangement links TRBV7-3 to TRBJ2-5, with D possibly being TRBD1 (5 bases). The V gene lost 4 bases and the J gene lost 3 bases, with 9 bases spanning the gap. CDR1 is SGHTA and CDR2 is FQGTGA in the germline V gene. CDR3 size: 13 residues. The CDR3: CASSYDSEETQYF. CDR3 coding DNA: TGTGCCAGCAGCTACGACAGTGAAGAGACCCAGTACTTC.

The chain recombines TRBV5-1 with TRBJ1-2; perhaps TRBD1 as D (5 bases). Trimming shortened V by 2 bases and J by 6 bases, and 14 bases separated the two germline ends. The CDR3 covers 14 residues. Germline CDR1 is SGHRS and CDR2 is YFSETQ. The CDR3 DNA follows: TGCGCCAGCAGCTTCTGGGGCGCTTCTAATGGCTACACCTTC. It encodes CASSFWGASNGYTF.

This clonotype was detected a few times. This rearrangement joins TRBV7-2 to TRBJ1-2; 9 positions agree with TRBD1. The CDR3 length is 13 residues. The V segment lost 4 bases and the J segment 7 bases; nucleotides outside the gene matches: 4. CDR1 and CDR2 (germline): SGHTA, FQGNSA. The CDR3 DNA reads TGTGCCAGCAGCTCCCGGGACAGGGTTGGCTACACCTTC. Translation gives CASSSRDRVGYTF.

This clonotype was observed many times. The chain is built from TRBV7-6 and TRBJ2-3; 9 bases match TRBD1. The CDR3 has 18 residues. With V trimmed by 1 base and J by 5 bases, 13 bases remained unmatched. The germline V gene encodes CDR1 SGHVS and CDR2 FNYEAQ. CDR3 in DNA: TGTGCCAGCAGCTTAGGAGGTTGGGGGACAGGGAGTGGAGATACGCAGTATTTT. Translating gives CASSLGGWGTGSGDTQYF.

This sequence joins TRBV9 and TRBJ2-6, with a tentative D call TRBD2 (5 bases). V dropped 0 bases and J dropped 4 bases, with 14 bases sitting between them. Germline CDR1 reads SGDLS; CDR2 reads YYNGEE. The CDR3 is made up of 17 amino acids. The CDR3 reads CASSVATGVSGANVLTF. CDR3 coding DNA: TGTGCCAGCAGCGTAGCTACCGGGGTATCCGGGGCCAACGTCCTGACTTTC.

The chain joins TRBV6-5 to TRBJ2-1; a weak D match, TRBD1 (6 bases). Germline loops: CDR1 MNHEY, CDR2 SVGAGI. CDR3 length equals 14 residues. Trimming cost V 2 bases and J 3 bases, with 8 bases left between them. The CDR3 nucleotides read TGTGCCAGCAGTTACCGGGACATCTACAATGAGCAGTTCTTC. As protein: CASSYRDIYNEQFF.

This clonotype showed up many times. The V gene is TRBV5-5, the J gene TRBJ2-3; no firm D call. With 3 bases removed from V and 3 bases from J, the gap between germline ends came to 8 bases. The CDR3 extends over 13 amino acids. CDR1 and CDR2 from the germline V gene are SGHKS and YYEKEE (reference sequence). CDR3 residues: CASSSFRTDTQYF. The CDR3 nucleotides are TGTGCCAGCAGCTCCTTCCGGACAGATACGCAGTATTTT.

The chain joins TRBV5-1 to TRBJ2-1; unclear D gene. Germline CDR1 is SGHRS and CDR2 is YFSETQ. V lost 5 bases to trimming and J lost 4 bases, with 10 bases between them. CDR3 length: 13 amino acids. For the CDR3, the DNA is TGCGCCAGCAGTGCCGACTTTTACAATGAGCAGTTCTTC. Its translation: CASSADFYNEQFF.

This clonotype came up a few times. V and J are TRBV10-2 and TRBJ2-6; no clear D. The CDR3 contains 14 residues. Trimming took off 2 bases at V and 2 bases at J, with 4 bases between the two ends. The germline gives CDR1 WSHSY, CDR2 SAAADI. The CDR3 is CASSEGAGANVLTF. The CDR3, as DNA: TGCGCCAGCAGTGAGGGTGCTGGGGCCAACGTCCTGACTTTC.

This clonotype was seen at least ten times. This sequence joins TRBV4-3 and TRBJ1-6; TRBD1 might be the D (5 bases). CDR3 length: 15 residues. V gave up 0 bases and J gave up 8 bases, with 11 bases separating them. Germline V gene sequence: CDR1 LGHNA, CDR2 YSLEER. CDR3 nucleotide sequence: TGCGCCAGCAGCCAAGATCAGGGTAGGGATTCACCCCTCCACTTT. Its protein is CASSQDQGRDSPLHF.

The chain has TRBV21-1 and TRBJ1-1; TRBD1 reflects the table's D call only, with no check against the DNA. TRBV21-1 is flagged as a pseudogene. CDR3 length: 16 residues. The CDR3 reads CASSKVGGGVRAEAFF. CDR3 nucleotides: TGTGCCAGCAGCAAAGTCGGTGGGGGGGTACGGGCTGAAGCTTTCTTT.

In this sample, this clonotype turned up a few times. The chain carries TRBV12-3 or TRBV12-4 and TRBJ2-3; perhaps TRBD2 as D (7 bases). The CDR3 is made up of 16 amino acids. The V gene lost 6 bases and the J gene lost 0 bases, with 16 bases spanning the gap. The CDR3 reads CASRLWGGGSTDTQYF. In DNA, the CDR3 is TGTGCCAGCAGGCTGTGGGGGGGCGGTAGCACAGATACGCAGTATTTT.

The gene calls are TRBV7-2 and TRBJ2-7, with D maybe TRBD2 (6 bases). The V gene's germline CDR1 is SGHTA and CDR2 FQGNSA. The CDR3 extends over 15 amino acids. Trimming removed 5 bases at V and 0 bases at J, with 14 bases between. CDR3 nucleotide sequence: TGTGCCAGCAGCAAACTGGCGGGGCTCTCCTACGAGCAGTACGTC. This sequence encodes CASSKLAGLSYEQYV.

This clonotype was seen at least ten times. The chain couples TRBV7-2 to TRBJ2-3; D remains unclear. The CDR3 loop spans 13 amino acids. V was clipped by 5 bases and J by 5 bases, with 11 bases between them. Germline CDR1 reads SGHTA; CDR2 reads FQGNSA. The CDR3 loop is CASSERAKDTQYF. The DNA of the CDR3 is TGTGCCAGCAGCGAAAGAGCCAAAGATACGCAGTATTTT.

This clonotype came up many times. V gene TRBV12-3 or TRBV12-4 combines with J gene TRBJ1-1, with a weak D call TRBD1 (5 bases). CDR3 length equals 17 residues. V shed 5 bases and J shed 4 bases, with 23 bases lying between them. As DNA, the CDR3 is TGTGCCAGCAGTGTCGTGGGGGGTCGTTACGGGGGCACTGAAGCTTTCTTT. This sequence encodes CASSVVGGRYGGTEAFF.

This rearrangement joins TRBV27 to TRBJ1-6, with unresolved D. The CDR3 contains 14 residues. Trimming removed 2 bases at V and 11 bases at J, with 13 bases between. Germline V CDR1 and CDR2: MNHEY, SMNVEV (reference sequence). The CDR3 here is CASSLGMEGPPLHF. The CDR3 bases are TGTGCCAGCAGTTTAGGAATGGAAGGTCCACCCCTCCACTTT.